A single sample is the source of the 8 T cell receptor beta chains below, sequenced in a study of blood T cells in healthy people across ages. It was with a sample-barcoded 5' primer and a J-beta primer mix that a second PCR of roughly 7 to 12 cycles was run. TCRdb re-called the 5' RACE reads with MiXCR, one entry per CDR3 protein. The sample holds roughly 1.5 million distinct CDR3 sequences; about 45% are singletons and the top ten take just over 4%. The sequenced sample consisted of blood. All receptors derive from a woman under 30 in good health.

V and J are TRBV29-1 and TRBJ2-3; D is possibly TRBD2 (6 bases). This CDR3 contains 15 residues. Germline V gives CDR1 SQVTM, CDR2 ANQGSEA. The V end lost 5 bases, the J end lost 1 base, and 16 bases lay between the germline ends. CDR3 DNA: TGCAGCGTTATTCAGGGCGGGGTCCGCACAGATACGCAGTATTTT. The encoded protein is CSVIQGGVRTDTQYF.

The chain links TRBV5-4 to TRBJ1-2; 10 nucleotides line up with TRBD1. The V gene's germline CDR1 is SGHNT and CDR2 YYREEE (reference sequence). The trim removed 7 bases at V and 4 bases at J, leaving 10 bases unmatched. The CDR3 extends over 15 amino acids. The CDR3 DNA reads TGTGCCAGCGACCTACCGGGACAGGGGATCTATGGCTACACCTTC. This encodes CASDLPGQGIYGYTF.

The rearrangement joins TRBV29-1 to TRBJ2-3; the D is unclear. This CDR3 spans 11 amino acids. V gave up 8 bases and J gave up 8 bases, with 14 bases separating them. Germline-derived CDR1 and CDR2 are SQVTM and ANQGSEA. CDR3 coding DNA: TGCAGCTCTAATCTCCACGGTACGCAGTATTTT. Translation: CSSNLHGTQYF.

This clonotype was found many times. A read error is possible here, since a much larger clone lies one base away. The genes are TRBV6-5 and TRBJ2-7; D is undetermined. The CDR3 totals 12 residues. Germline CDR1 and CDR2: MNHEY and SVGAGI. V lost 6 bases, J lost 3 bases, and 9 bases lay in between. CDR3 bases: TGTGCCAGCAGGTACGGGCTCTACGAGCAGTACTTC. Translation: CASRYGLYEQYF.

The rearrangement uses TRBV20-1 and TRBJ2-7; D call uncertain. The germline gives CDR1 DFQATT, CDR2 SNEGSKA (reference sequence). CDR3 length: 15 residues. With 0 bases removed from V and 0 bases from J, the gap between germline ends came to 12 bases. Here the CDR3 DNA reads TGCAGTGCTAGAGATGCTGGGTTGAGCTCCTACGAGCAGTACTTC. As protein: CSARDAGLSSYEQYF.

This chain joins TRBV29-1 and TRBJ2-2; the match to TRBD2 covers 8 bases. Germline CDR1 and CDR2: SQVTM and ANQGSEA. The junction had 5 bases not matched to a gene; V was cut back by 6 bases and J by 2 bases. The CDR3 is made up of 14 amino acids. The CDR3 DNA follows: TGCAGCGTGGCACTAGCGGACAACACCGGGGAGCTGTTTTTT. Its translation is CSVALADNTGELFF.

The rearrangement uses TRBV19 and TRBJ1-1; D possibly corresponds to TRBD1 (5 bases). Per germline, CDR1 LNHDA and CDR2 SQIVND (reference sequence). The CDR3 contains 14 residues. V was clipped by 7 bases and J by 4 bases, with 16 bases between them. For the CDR3, the DNA is TGTGCCAGTAATTGGGACTCTCCAACCACTGAAGCTTTCTTT. Its protein product is CASNWDSPTTEAFF. Using reference TRBV19 and TRBJ1-1 for the parts outside the CDR3, the full variable domain is DGGITQSPKYLFRKEGQNVTLSCEQNLNHDAMYWYRQDPGQGLRLIYYSQIVNDFQKGDIAEGYSVSREKKESFPLTVTSAQKNPTAFYLCASNWDSPTTEAFFGQGTRLTVV.

The V call is TRBV28, the J call TRBJ2-1; 7 bases agree with TRBD1. The junction had 6 bases not matched to a gene; V was cut back by 6 bases and J by 7 bases. Germline CDR1 is MDHEN and CDR2 is SYDVKM. The CDR3 is made up of 13 amino acids. DNA of the CDR3: TGTGCCAGCAGACAGGGGATTACGAATGAGCAGTTCTTC. Encoded protein: CASRQGITNEQFF. Filled out from reference TRBV28 and TRBJ2-1, the complete variable domain reads DVKVTQSSRYLVKRTGEKVFLECVQDMDHENMFWYRQDPGLGLRLIYFSYDVKMKEKGDIPEGYSVSREKKERFSLILESASTNQTSMYLCASRQGITNEQFFGPGTRLTVL.